This T cell receptor (beta chain) was profiled in a study of long-term antiretroviral therapy in people with HIV. V dropped 4 bases and J dropped 6; count of bases not matched to a gene: 7. Germline V gives CDR1 MNHEY, CDR2 SVGAGI. This CDR3 spans 15 amino acids. An immunoSEQ assay, version v3.0, was performed at survey level. Sequenced by immunoSEQ multiplex PCR; TCRdb stores in-frame clones only, minus some. The table has some 16,000 clones, about 85% seen once. This TCR was recovered from a woman aged 40 to 50 with HIV. V and J are TRBV6-5 and TRBJ2-2; TRBD1 matches at 8 bases. The material sequenced was unsorted PBMCs, taken 0.5 years after starting antiretroviral therapy. The CDR3 nucleotides read TGTGCCAGCAGTTGGGGGACAGGAAAGGCCGGGGAGCTGTTTTTT. Amino acids: CASSWGTGKAGELFF.